A selection of T cell receptor beta chains follows, all from one sample in a study of blood T cell repertoires in COVID-19. Clones were sequenced by immunoSEQ multiplex PCR, and TCRdb holds only the in-frame ones, with some missing. The sample lists about 250,000 clones, over 65% occurring once. Sequencing input: peripheral blood. The source is a woman of 80 years or more with acute or convalescent COVID-19. Both conserved end residues are part of each CDR3. Each record gives: V gene, CDR3 length, D gene, J gene, clone size, CDR3 protein, CDR3 DNA. A D gene is named only where the DNA matches it firmly. Expanded clones get a size class; other rows say once, few or many, or leave the size out.

V: TRBV18
length: 13
D: NA
J: TRBJ1-4
size: few
CDR3: CASSQGEGEKLFF
DNA: TGTGCCAGCTCACAGGGCGAGGGTGAAAAACTGTTTTTT

V: TRBV9
length: 14
D: TRBD1
J: TRBJ1-6
size: NA
CDR3: CASRGQGGNSPLHF
DNA: TGTGCCAGCAGAGGACAGGGGGGTAATTCACCCCTCCACTTT

V: TRBV3-1/TRBV3-2
length: 18
D: TRBD1
J: TRBJ1-2
size: NA
CDR3: CASSPTPTDRASNYGYTF
DNA: TGTGCCAGCAGCCCTACGCCCACCGACAGGGCCTCTAACTATGGCTACACCTTC

V: TRBV15
length: 17
D: NA
J: TRBJ1-3
size: NA
CDR3: CATSGPGTYSSGNTIYF
DNA: TGTGCCACCAGCGGTCCAGGGACTTACAGCTCTGGAAACACCATATATTTT

V: TRBV3-1/TRBV3-2
length: 13
D: NA
J: TRBJ2-1
size: NA
CDR3: CASSQDRGNEQFF
DNA: TGTGCCAGCAGCCAAGATCGGGGAAATGAGCAGTTCTTC

V: TRBV6-4
length: 18
D: TRBD1
J: TRBJ1-2
size: NA
CDR3: CASSDGGTGPAVSYGYTF
DNA: TGTGCCAGCAGTGACGGGGGGACAGGACCCGCTGTATCGTATGGCTACACCTTC

V: TRBV30
length: 18
D: TRBD1
J: TRBJ1-2
size: NA
CDR3: CAWSVSPTGTKANYGYTF
DNA: TGTGCCTGGAGTGTAAGCCCGACAGGGACGAAAGCTAACTATGGCTACACCTTC

V: TRBV3-1/TRBV3-2
length: 15
D: NA
J: TRBJ2-7
size: once
CDR3: CASSHRQDSSYEQYF
DNA: TGTGCCAGCAGCCACCGACAGGATAGCTCCTACGAGCAGTACTTC

V: TRBV6-5
length: 14
D: NA
J: TRBJ1-4
size: few
CDR3: CASSLTGMKEKLFF
DNA: TGTGCCAGCAGCCTAACAGGGATGAAGGAAAAACTGTTTTTT

V: TRBV5-1
length: 14
D: TRBD1
J: TRBJ2-7
size: NA
CDR3: CASSYGQGALEQYF
DNA: TGCGCCAGCAGCTACGGACAGGGGGCGCTTGAGCAGTACTTC

V: TRBV28
length: 15
D: TRBD1
J: TRBJ2-7
size: NA
CDR3: CASRRPTGLAYEQYF
DNA: TGTGCCAGTCGTCGGCCGACAGGGTTAGCCTACGAGCAGTACTTC

V: TRBV9
length: 16
D: TRBD2
J: TRBJ2-3
size: few
CDR3: CASSVRSSGGTDTQYF
DNA: TGTGCCAGCAGCGTACGGTCAAGCGGGGGCACAGATACGCAGTATTTT

V: TRBV19
length: 16
D: TRBD2
J: TRBJ2-1
size: NA
CDR3: CASSPPGLAGEHEQFF
DNA: TGTGCCAGTAGTCCCCCGGGACTAGCGGGAGAGCATGAGCAGTTCTTC

V: TRBV27
length: 13
D: NA
J: TRBJ1-2
size: NA
CDR3: CASSFSRGYGYTF
DNA: TGTGCCAGCAGTTTTAGTAGGGGCTATGGCTACACCTTC

V: TRBV11-1
length: 14
D: NA
J: TRBJ1-1
size: NA
CDR3: CASSLGQGSTEAFF
DNA: TGTGCCAGCAGCTTAGGGCAGGGAAGCACTGAAGCTTTCTTT

V: TRBV18
length: 14
D: NA
J: TRBJ1-1
size: NA
CDR3: CASSPGNMNTEAFF
DNA: TGTGCCAGCTCACCGGGCAACATGAACACTGAAGCTTTCTTT

V: TRBV12-5
length: 17
D: TRBD1
J: TRBJ2-5
size: NA
CDR3: CASGLVLLPGTGGAQYF
DNA: TGTGCTAGTGGTTTGGTTCTTCTCCCCGGGACAGGGGGAGCCCAGTACTTC

V: TRBV4-1
length: 13
D: NA
J: TRBJ1-4
size: NA
CDR3: CASSQAVEEKLFF
DNA: TGCGCCAGCAGCCAAGCGGTTGAGGAAAAACTGTTTTTT

V: TRBV2
length: 12
D: TRBD1
J: TRBJ1-2
size: many
CDR3: CASSRDRGGYTF
DNA: TGTGCCAGCAGCCGGGACAGGGGCGGCTACACCTTC